These T cell receptor beta chains were read from a single sample in a study of naive and memory T cell subsets. TCRdb passed the UMI-ligation and nested PCR reads through MiXCR, listing each CDR3 protein once. Here the sample spans 8,500 to 10,000 distinct CDR3 sequences, roughly 6% being singletons. Input material: CD4+ TEMRA cells from blood. All receptors derive from a human donor in good health. The CDR3 runs from the conserved cysteine through the conserved F or W. D genes are given only for firm matches. Clone size is stated in some rows and not others, as once, few, many or a class when expanded.

abundance: many; j_gene: TRBJ2-1; d_gene: TRBD2; v_gene: TRBV29-1; CDR3aa: CSGLLAGINNEQFF; CDR3nt: TGCAGCGGACTCCTAGCGGGAATTAACAATGAGCAGTTCTTC
abundance: few; j_gene: TRBJ1-2; d_gene: .; v_gene: TRBV29-1; CDR3aa: CSVDKGNYGYTF; CDR3nt: TGCAGCGTTGATAAGGGGAACTATGGCTACACCTTC
abundance: .; j_gene: TRBJ2-3; d_gene: .; v_gene: TRBV7-9; CDR3aa: CASSLSAAGTQYF; CDR3nt: TGTGCCAGCAGCTTGAGTGCAGCGGGTACGCAGTATTTT
abundance: many; j_gene: TRBJ1-4; d_gene: TRBD1; v_gene: TRBV7-2; CDR3aa: CASSAYRGDEKLFF; CDR3nt: TGTGCCAGCAGCGCATACAGGGGCGATGAAAAACTGTTTTTT
abundance: .; j_gene: TRBJ2-3; d_gene: TRBD1; v_gene: TRBV7-8; CDR3aa: CASSLDRGLRTDTQYF; CDR3nt: TGTGCCAGCAGCCTGGACAGGGGTCTAAGGACAGATACGCAGTATTTT
abundance: many; j_gene: TRBJ2-2; d_gene: .; v_gene: TRBV6-5; CDR3aa: CASSFRWNTGELFF; CDR3nt: TGTGCCAGCAGTTTCCGGTGGAACACCGGGGAGCTGTTTTTT
abundance: many; j_gene: TRBJ2-7; d_gene: .; v_gene: TRBV12-3/TRBV12-4; CDR3aa: CASSLSPPGFSYEQYF; CDR3nt: TGTGCCAGCAGTTTATCCCCACCAGGTTTCTCCTACGAGCAGTACTTC
abundance: many; j_gene: TRBJ1-2; d_gene: .; v_gene: TRBV20-1; CDR3aa: CSAKTGEGYTF; CDR3nt: TGCAGTGCTAAAACAGGAGAAGGCTACACCTTC
abundance: few; j_gene: TRBJ2-3; d_gene: TRBD2; v_gene: TRBV2; CDR3aa: CASSKNLAGGTDTQYF; CDR3nt: TGTGCCAGCAGCAAAAACCTAGCGGGGGGCACAGATACGCAGTATTTT
abundance: .; j_gene: TRBJ1-5; d_gene: .; v_gene: TRBV2; CDR3aa: CASRDNNQPQHF; CDR3nt: TGTGCCAGCCGGGACAACAATCAGCCCCAGCATTTT
abundance: many; j_gene: TRBJ1-2; d_gene: .; v_gene: TRBV7-2; CDR3aa: CASSVRDKNYGYTF; CDR3nt: TGTGCCAGCAGCGTTAGGGACAAAAACTATGGCTACACCTTC
abundance: medium-sized; j_gene: TRBJ2-3; d_gene: .; v_gene: TRBV6-2/TRBV6-3; CDR3aa: CASSYSTPLLGDTQYF; CDR3nt: TGTGCCAGCAGTTACTCGACTCCCTTACTAGGAGATACGCAGTATTTT
abundance: many; j_gene: TRBJ1-1; d_gene: TRBD1; v_gene: TRBV10-3; CDR3aa: CAINRGGTEAFF; CDR3nt: TGTGCCATCAACAGGGGTGGCACTGAAGCTTTCTTT
abundance: .; j_gene: TRBJ1-2; d_gene: .; v_gene: TRBV24-1; CDR3aa: CATSDPNGVARDGYGYTF; CDR3nt: TGTGCCACCAGTGATCCGAATGGGGTCGCCCGGGACGGCTATGGCTACACCTTC
abundance: few; j_gene: TRBJ2-1; d_gene: TRBD1; v_gene: TRBV24-1; CDR3aa: CATSDVTGGISYNEQFF; CDR3nt: TGTGCCACCAGTGATGTTACAGGGGGCATCTCCTACAATGAGCAGTTCTTC
abundance: many; j_gene: TRBJ2-1; d_gene: TRBD2; v_gene: TRBV4-2; CDR3aa: CASSQPIRTSGETSLTVNEQFF; CDR3nt: TGTGCCAGCAGCCAACCTATTCGGACTAGCGGGGAAACCTCCCTTACCGTCAATGAGCAGTTCTTC
abundance: many; j_gene: TRBJ2-7; d_gene: TRBD1; v_gene: TRBV20-1; CDR3aa: CSAVIPGQLDYEQYF; CDR3nt: TGCAGTGCTGTTATCCCGGGACAGTTAGACTACGAGCAGTACTTC
abundance: many; j_gene: TRBJ2-1; d_gene: TRBD2; v_gene: TRBV18; CDR3aa: CASSLTSGGPGEQFF; CDR3nt: TGTGCCAGCTCCCTAACTAGCGGGGGGCCGGGTGAGCAGTTCTTC